Below, 20 T cell receptor beta chains from the same sample are listed, as sequenced in a study of cytomegalovirus exposure and HLA in healthy donors. Repertoires were generated with immunoSEQ multiplex PCR, while TCRdb's copy carries only in-frame clones and drops some. Seen here are about 110,000 clones, approximately 85% observed once, and the top ten hold over 2.5%. What was sequenced was PBMCs. Receptor source: a woman aged 18 to 35 in good health and CMV-seronegative.

The V gene is TRBV28, the J gene TRBJ2-7; perhaps TRBD2 as D (6 bases). The CDR3 length is 13 residues. Trimming cost V 6 bases and J 6 bases, with 15 bases left between them. The V gene's germline CDR1 is MDHEN and CDR2 SYDVKM. The CDR3 reads CASSNYPGGEQYF. CDR3 coding DNA: TGTGCCAGCAGCAATTACCCCGGGGGCGAGCAGTACTTC.

This chain uses TRBV5-1 with TRBJ2-3; a weak D match, TRBD2 (6 bases). CDR1 and CDR2 (germline): SGHRS, YFSETQ. The CDR3 totals 18 residues. The V end lost 1 base, the J end lost 5 bases, and 23 bases lay between the germline ends. The CDR3 here is CASSLSLSRGSSGDTQYF. The DNA for the CDR3 is TGCGCCAGCAGCTTGTCTCTCTCTCGGGGGTCATCGGGAGATACGCAGTATTTT.

The chain has TRBV9 and TRBJ2-3; tentative D call: TRBD1 (5 bases). Germline lookup yields CDR1 SGDLS and CDR2 YYNGEE. Trimming shortened V by 0 bases and J by 4 bases, and 9 bases separated the two germline ends. The CDR3 runs 14 residues. The CDR3 DNA is TGTGCCAGCAGCGTAGGACAGAGTTCAGATACGCAGTATTTT. As protein: CASSVGQSSDTQYF. Based on the CDR3 plus reference TRBV9 and TRBJ2-3, the full variable domain is DSGVTQTPKHLITATGQRVTLRCSPRSGDLSVYWYQQSLDQGLQFLIQYYNGEERAKGNILERFSAQQFPDLHSELNLSSLELGDSALYFCASSVGQSSDTQYFGPGTRLTVL.

This chain joins TRBV27 and TRBJ1-1; TRBD1 matches 7 bases. The CDR3 is 16 amino acids. CDR1 and CDR2 (germline): MNHEY, SMNVEV (reference sequence). The V gene end was trimmed by 5 bases and the J gene end by 5 bases; junction bases not matched to a gene: 14. The CDR3 region has the DNA TGTGCCAGCAGTCTCCACCAGACAGGGCGGCGGACTGAAGCTTTCTTT. It translates to CASSLHQTGRRTEAFF.

As for this clone: The same CDR3 arises from other DNA sequences in this sample as well. CDR3 sequence: CASSLVGDSYEQYF. Written as DNA, the CDR3 is TGCGCCAGCAGCTTGGTAGGGGATTCGTACGAGCAGTACTTC. The chain has TRBV5-1 and TRBJ2-7; D is possibly TRBD1 (5 bases). Trimming took off 0 bases at V and 4 bases at J, with 11 bases between the two ends. Germline CDR1 and CDR2: SGHRS and YFSETQ. The CDR3 has 14 residues. The full variable domain, rest sourced from reference TRBV5-1 and TRBJ2-7, is KAGVTQTPRYLIKTRGQQVTLSCSPISGHRSVSWYQQTPGQGLQFLFEYFSETQRNKGNFPGRFSGRQFSNSRSEMNVSTLELGDSALYLCASSLVGDSYEQYFGPGTRLTVT.

This sequence joins TRBV5-1 and TRBJ2-7; 10 bases fit TRBD1. The junction had 6 bases not matched to a gene; V was cut back by 0 bases and J by 0 bases. Germline loops: CDR1 SGHRS, CDR2 YFSETQ. The CDR3 runs to 17 residues. For the CDR3, the DNA is TGCGCCAGCAGCTTGGCGGACAGGGGGGCTCTCTCCTACGAGCAGTACTTC. Translation gives CASSLADRGALSYEQYF.

The chain joins TRBV25-1 to TRBJ2-7, with D maybe TRBD2 (6 bases). V lost 9 bases and J 3 bases, leaving 15 bases between the germline ends. Germline values: CDR1 MGHDK, CDR2 SYGVNS. CDR3 length equals 13 residues. The CDR3 DNA reads as TGTGCCAGTCAAGGGCGGACTATCTACGAGCAGTACTTC. Protein sequence: CASQGRTIYEQYF.

This sequence joins TRBV30 and TRBJ1-5; maybe TRBD1 (5 bases). V shed 1 base and J shed 2 bases, with 18 bases lying between them. The CDR3 is 17 residues long. Per germline, CDR1 GTSNPN and CDR2 SVGIG (reference sequence). The CDR3 here is CAWSAIVSGGGNQPQHF. In DNA, the CDR3 is TGTGCCTGGAGTGCAATCGTTTCGGGGGGGGGCAATCAGCCCCAGCATTTT.

The chain is built from TRBV19 and TRBJ2-7; 9 nucleotides line up with TRBD1. The germline V gene has CDR1 LNHDA and CDR2 SQIVND (reference sequence). The CDR3 is 15 amino acids. The J segment lost 3 bases and the V segment lost 5 bases, leaving 8 bases of the junction unmatched. CDR3 DNA: TGTGCCAGTAGTTTGGGACAGGGAAATTTCTACGAGCAGTACTTC. It is translated as CASSLGQGNFYEQYF.

The rearrangement links TRBV18 to TRBJ1-1; weak D call: TRBD1 (5 bases). This CDR3 region has 16 residues. Trimming took off 5 bases at V and 5 bases at J, with 21 bases between the two ends. The germline V gene encodes CDR1 KGHSH and CDR2 LQKENI. The CDR3 here is CASSFTRVGVGTEAFF. As DNA, the CDR3 is TGTGCCAGCTCATTCACAAGGGTAGGGGTAGGAACTGAAGCTTTCTTT.

J is TRBJ1-5 and V is TRBV7-2; no definite D call. Germline V gene data show CDR1 as SGHTA and CDR2 as FQGNSA. With 3 bases removed from V and 0 bases from J, the gap between germline ends came to 6 bases. The CDR3 contains 14 residues. Written as DNA, the CDR3 is TGTGCCAGCAGCTTCACAGATAGCAATCAGCCCCAGCATTTT. It encodes CASSFTDSNQPQHF.

V and J are TRBV19 and TRBJ1-3, with TRBD1 matching 11 bases. The V gene's germline CDR1 is LNHDA and CDR2 SQIVND (reference sequence). With 6 bases clipped from V and 3 bases from J, the junction kept 4 bases outside the gene matches. CDR3 size: 15 residues. CDR3 region: CASRRDRGNGNTIYF. Here the CDR3 DNA reads TGTGCCAGTAGGAGGGACAGGGGGAATGGAAACACCATATATTTT.

The chain recombines TRBV30 with TRBJ2-1; D unresolved. The CDR3 is 13 residues long. The V end was cut by 1 base, the J end by 3 bases, with 7 bases between. Germline assignment: CDR1 GTSNPN and CDR2 SVGIG (reference sequence). As DNA, the CDR3 is TGTGCCTGGAGTGCGGTGTTCTACAATGAGCAGTTCTTC. The encoded protein is CAWSAVFYNEQFF. The complete variable domain, with remaining parts taken from reference TRBV30 and TRBJ2-1, reads SQTIHQWPATLVQPVGSPLSLECTVEGTSNPNLYWYRQAAGRGLQLLFYSVGIGQISSEVPQNLSASRPQDRQFILSSKKLLLSDSGFYLCAWSAVFYNEQFFGPGTRLTVL.

This clone was seen a few times. The chain joins TRBV4-1 to TRBJ1-1; D remains unclear. This CDR3 is built from 13 residues. V lost 1 base, J lost 5 bases, and 8 bases lay in between. Germline V gives CDR1 MGHRA, CDR2 YSYEKL. In nucleotides, the CDR3 is TGCGCCAGCAGCCAAGCCCGAGGGACTGAAGCTTTCTTT. Amino acid sequence: CASSQARGTEAFF.

This clone was detected once. The chain couples TRBV11-2 to TRBJ2-2; D uncertain. Germline lookup yields CDR1 SGHAT and CDR2 FQNNGV. The CDR3 is made up of 14 amino acids. Trimming took off 1 base at V and 3 bases at J, with 6 bases between the two ends. CDR3 bases: TGTGCCAGCAGCTTAGGGCAACACACCGGGGAGCTGTTTTTT. Translating gives CASSLGQHTGELFF.

This rearrangement joins TRBV7-3 to TRBJ2-3; D perhaps matches TRBD1 (6 bases). V shed 3 bases and J shed 0 bases, with 13 bases lying between them. The CDR3 is made up of 16 amino acids. In germline, CDR1 is SGHTA, CDR2 FQGTGA. CDR3 protein: CASSFGAGASTDTQYF. The CDR3 region has the DNA TGTGCCAGCAGCTTCGGGGCAGGGGCGAGCACAGATACGCAGTATTTT.

The chain joins TRBV27 to TRBJ1-6; possibly TRBD1 for D (5 bases). The CDR3 runs to 13 residues. Per the germline V gene, CDR1 is MNHEY and CDR2 is SMNVEV (reference sequence). The ends were cut back, 7 bases at V and 6 bases at J, with 10 bases in the middle. The CDR3 loop is CASMGQLNSPLHF. CDR3 coding DNA: TGTGCCAGCATGGGGCAGCTTAATTCACCCCTCCACTTT.

The V and J genes are TRBV30 and TRBJ1-3, with D unresolved. Germline V gene data show CDR1 as GTSNPN and CDR2 as SVGIG (reference sequence). V was pared by 5 bases and J by 4 bases, with 15 bases between. The CDR3 runs to 14 residues. The CDR3 here is CAWGLVGGGNTIYF. The CDR3 DNA follows: TGTGCCTGGGGCCTAGTGGGAGGGGGAAACACCATATATTTT.

The chain links TRBV6-1 to TRBJ1-2; 7 bases agree with TRBD1. The CDR3 sequence is 12 residues long. The ends lost 3 bases at V and 7 bases at J; junction bases unmatched: 2. Germline values: CDR1 MNHNS, CDR2 SASEGT. CDR3 coding DNA: TGTGCCAGCAGTGATACAGGGGTTGGCTACACCTTC. It encodes CASSDTGVGYTF.

This chain connects TRBV18 to TRBJ1-1; weak D call: TRBD1 (6 bases). The CDR3 is 15 amino acids. The germline V gene encodes CDR1 KGHSH and CDR2 LQKENI. Between the trimmed V and J ends, which lost 8 bases and 1 base, there was a span of 17 bases. This CDR3 reads CASTLSGTKNTEAFF. The CDR3 region has the DNA TGTGCCAGCACCCTATCCGGGACAAAGAACACTGAAGCTTTCTTT.